This TCR beta chain was sequenced in a study of T-cell reconstitution after alpha-beta-depleted transplantation in children. General study points: About two months after transplant, alpha-beta T cells reportedly came from several hundred expanded graft clones.

Unique molecular identifiers were incorporated during preparation of the TCRbeta library. TCRdb used MiXCR to reprocess the PCR reads, holding one entry per CDR3 protein. The repertoire consists of 550,000 to 600,000 distinct CDR3 sequences, with roughly 24% occurring once and the leading ten covering less than 15%. This clonotype has at least ten counts. The antigen remains unidentified. J was trimmed by 5 bases and V by 3 bases; bases with no gene match: 10. There are 15 residues in the CDR3. This TCR came from a boy younger than two who had a stem cell transplant for acute myeloid leukemia, so the T cells may come from the graft donor. Source: PBMCs, mostly from graft donor cells, taken 360 days after TCRalphabeta/CD19-depleted stem cell transplant. V and J are TRBV12-3 or TRBV12-4 and TRBJ2-7; the match to TRBD1 covers 7 bases. The CDR3 region is CASSLRRGQIHEQYF. CDR3 DNA: TGTGCCAGCAGTTTGAGAAGGGGACAGATCCACGAGCAGTACTTC.